Presented here are 21 T cell receptor beta chains from one specimen sequenced in a study of blood T cell repertoires in COVID-19. Generated by immunoSEQ multiplex PCR, the TCRdb table keeps only in-frame clones and is missing some. The sample contains 150,000 to 200,000 clones, over 80% of which appear only once. The sequenced material came from peripheral blood. Receptors originate from a man aged 25-40 years with COVID-19, enrolled during active disease.

The V call is TRBV7-2, the J call TRBJ2-7, with D tentatively TRBD2 (5 bases). Trimming removed 3 bases at V and 5 bases at J, with 17 bases between. The CDR3 length is 15 residues. The germline V gene has CDR1 SGHTA and CDR2 FQGNSA. The CDR3 coding sequence is TGTGCCAGCAGCTTTGGGATGGGGAGTCCAAACGAGCAGTACTTC. Translated: CASSFGMGSPNEQYF.

V gene TRBV9 combines with J gene TRBJ2-3; TRBD2 matches 11 bases. V shed 3 bases, J shed 3 bases, and the junction held 6 bases outside the gene matches. The CDR3 totals 16 residues. Germline CDR1 is SGDLS and CDR2 is YYNGEE. The CDR3 here is CASSGSSSGRTDTQYF. The CDR3 DNA sequence: TGTGCCAGCAGCGGCTCCTCTAGCGGGAGGACAGATACGCAGTATTTT.

The rearrangement joins TRBV7-3 to TRBJ2-2; TRBD1 matches at 7 bases. This CDR3 spans 15 amino acids. The V and J ends lost 3 bases and 0 bases, in that order; junction bases with no gene match: 1. CDR1 and CDR2 (germline): SGHTA, FQGTGA. DNA of the CDR3: TGTGCCAGCAGCTTTGGGACAGCGAACACCGGGGAGCTGTTTTTT. Translation: CASSFGTANTGELFF.

This chain connects TRBV5-6 to TRBJ1-2; D remains unclear. Germline CDR1 is SGHDT and CDR2 is YYEEEE. Trimming took off 0 bases at V and 8 bases at J, with 5 bases between the two ends. The CDR3 sequence is 11 residues long. Here the CDR3 DNA reads TGTGCCAGCAGCTTGGTGGGCGGCTACACCTTC. Encoded protein: CASSLVGGYTF. Drawing the rest from reference TRBV5-6 and TRBJ1-2, the complete variable domain is DAGVTQSPTHLIKTRGQQVTLRCSPKSGHDTVSWYQQALGQGPQFIFQYYEEEERQRGNFPDRFSGHQFPNYSSELNVNALLLGDSALYLCASSLVGGYTFGSGTRLTVV.

The chain employs TRBV20-1 and TRBJ2-3; 9 bases match TRBD2. From germline, CDR1 is DFQATT and CDR2 SNEGSKA (reference sequence). Germline trimming cut 3 bases from V and 2 bases from J; bases unmatched to any gene: 6. This CDR3 is 15 amino acids long. CDR3 in amino acids: CSASTSGPPTDTQYF. CDR3 sequence (DNA): TGCAGTGCTAGTACTAGCGGGCCTCCCACAGATACGCAGTATTTT.

Remarks on this clone: In the same sample, other DNA sequences code for this CDR3. The chain couples TRBV18 to TRBJ2-7; TRBD1 aligns across 10 bases. The CDR3 spans 14 residues. V trimming: 3 bases; J trimming: 2 bases; junction bases outside the gene matches: 1. In germline, CDR1 is KGHSH, CDR2 LQKENI. CDR3 nucleotides: TGTGCCAGCTCACCGGGACAGGGGACCTACGAGCAGTACTTC. It encodes CASSPGQGTYEQYF. The full variable domain, its missing parts supplied by reference TRBV18 and TRBJ2-7, is NAGVMQNPRHLVRRRGQEARLRCSPMKGHSHVYWYRQLPEEGLKFMVYLQKENIIDESGMPKERFSAEFPKEGPSILRIQQVVRGDSAAYFCASSPGQGTYEQYFGPGTRLTVT.

The genes are TRBV19 and TRBJ2-7; D is uncertain. This CDR3 has 13 residues. CDR1 is LNHDA and CDR2 is SQIVND in the germline V gene (reference sequence). With 3 bases removed from V and 4 bases from J, the gap between germline ends came to 10 bases. CDR3 sequence (DNA): TGTGCCAGTAGTATGGCGACTGAGTACGAGCAGTACTTC. Translating it yields CASSMATEYEQYF.

The chain carries TRBV7-2 and TRBJ2-5; D gene ambiguous. The CDR3 loop spans 11 amino acids. The germline V gene has CDR1 SGHTA and CDR2 FQGNSA. Trimming took off 4 bases at V and 2 bases at J, with 2 bases between the two ends. The CDR3 nucleotides are TGTGCCAGCAGCTCGCAAGAGACCCAGTACTTC. Translated: CASSSQETQYF.

This clone was seen once. The chain has TRBV7-9 and TRBJ1-4; D possibly corresponds to TRBD1 (5 bases). The V gene's germline CDR1 is SEHNR and CDR2 FQNEAQ (reference sequence). Trimming cost V 1 base and J 7 bases, with 10 bases left between them. CDR3 length: 14 amino acids. CDR3 bases: TGTGCCAGCAGCTTAGGGCAGGGAAGTGAAAAACTGTTTTTT. Amino acids: CASSLGQGSEKLFF.

The rearrangement links TRBV28 to TRBJ1-1, with 10 bases that match TRBD1. J lost 1 base, V lost 2 bases, and 7 bases had no gene match. The V gene's germline CDR1 is MDHEN and CDR2 SYDVKM. This CDR3 has 17 residues. CDR3 nucleotides: TGTGCCAGCAGTTTAATGGGGACAGGGGTGGGGAACACTGAAGCTTTCTTT. It translates to CASSLMGTGVGNTEAFF.

The chain has TRBV6-5 and TRBJ2-1, with 10 bases matching TRBD2. V shed 6 bases, J shed 0 bases, and the junction held 2 bases outside the gene matches. This CDR3 comprises 15 residues. From germline, CDR1 is MNHEY and CDR2 SVGAGI. CDR3 loop: CASRPSGSSYNEQFF. CDR3 DNA sequence: TGTGCCAGCAGACCTAGCGGGAGCTCCTACAATGAGCAGTTCTTC.

This chain uses TRBV5-6 with TRBJ2-7; 12 bases map to TRBD1. V gave up 0 bases and J gave up 2 bases; unmatched junction bases: 3. Per germline, CDR1 SGHDT and CDR2 YYEEEE. CDR3 length: 16 amino acids. This CDR3 is CASSLERDRGPYEQYF. Here the CDR3 DNA reads TGTGCCAGCAGCTTGGAGCGGGACAGGGGGCCCTACGAGCAGTACTTC.

V gene TRBV4-2 combines with J gene TRBJ2-7, with D unresolved. Germline lookup yields CDR1 LGHNA and CDR2 YNFKEQ. The V gene lost 3 bases and the J gene lost 1 base, with 7 bases spanning the gap. The CDR3 runs 13 residues. The CDR3, as DNA: TGTGCCAGCAGCCACCCCCTTTCCTACGAGCAGTACTTC. Translation gives CASSHPLSYEQYF.

This chain joins TRBV24-1 and TRBJ1-6; perhaps TRBD1 as D (5 bases). This CDR3 has 13 residues. V dropped 9 bases and J dropped 7 bases, with 12 bases sitting between them. In germline, CDR1 is KGHDR, CDR2 SFDVKD. CDR3 loop: CATSGGGNSPLHF. CDR3 coding DNA: TGTGCCACCTCTGGGGGGGGGAATTCACCCCTCCACTTT.

For the CDR3, the DNA is TGTGCCAGCAGAGAGGACAGGGGAGGATCGCCCCAGCATTTT. This codes for CASREDRGGSPQHF. This rearrangement joins TRBV2 to TRBJ1-5; TRBD1 matches 9 bases. V trimming: 6 bases; J trimming: 9 bases; junction bases outside the gene matches: 9. The CDR3 totals 14 residues. Germline values: CDR1 SNHLY, CDR2 FYNNEI.

CDR3 loop: CASSSQTANEQFF. The CDR3 DNA follows: TGTGCCAGCAGCTCTCAAACAGCCAATGAGCAGTTCTTC. This chain connects TRBV7-8 to TRBJ2-1; D is undetermined. V was clipped by 4 bases and J by 6 bases, with 10 bases between them. CDR1 and CDR2 (germline): SGHVS, FQNEAQ. The CDR3 has 13 amino acids.

This clone was counted between two and nine times. The genes are TRBV7-2 and TRBJ2-7, with 10 bases matching TRBD1. J was trimmed by 4 bases and V by 3 bases; bases with no gene match: 6. The CDR3 contains 15 residues. Germline-derived CDR1 and CDR2 are SGHTA and FQGNSA. CDR3 residues: CASSFRDRGLYEQYF. Here the CDR3 DNA reads TGTGCCAGCAGCTTCAGAGACAGGGGGCTTTACGAGCAGTACTTC.

The rearrangement links TRBV3-1 (or the pseudogene TRBV3-2) to TRBJ2-7, with D uncertain. The germline V gene has CDR1 LGHDT and CDR2 YNNKEL (reference sequence). The CDR3 loop spans 14 amino acids. V shed 1 base and J shed 6 bases, with 13 bases lying between them. The CDR3 region has the DNA TGTGCCAGCAGCCAAGCGGGTCGGCTTGGCGAGCAGTACTTC. It translates to CASSQAGRLGEQYF.

The V gene is TRBV4-2, the J gene TRBJ2-7; tentative D call: TRBD2 (6 bases). V lost 1 base, J lost 6 bases, and 13 bases lay in between. The CDR3 is 14 residues long. Germline lookup yields CDR1 LGHNA and CDR2 YNFKEQ. The CDR3 bases are TGTGCCAGCAGCCAAGCTTGGGGGGATGGCGAGCAGTACTTC. The encoded protein is CASSQAWGDGEQYF.

This chain uses TRBV15 with TRBJ2-1, with 9 bases aligning to TRBD1. Germline V gene sequence: CDR1 LNHNV, CDR2 YYDKDF (reference sequence). This CDR3 comprises 15 residues. The junction had 4 bases not matched to a gene; V was cut back by 0 bases and J by 7 bases. Written as DNA, the CDR3 is TGTGCCACCAGCAGAGAGGGACAGGGAATAAATGAGCAGTTCTTC. It translates to CATSREGQGINEQFF.

Only one count was recorded for this clone. The J gene is TRBJ1-2, the V gene TRBV6-2 or TRBV6-3; D call uncertain. The CDR3 consists of 15 residues. The V gene lost 5 bases and the J gene lost 1 base, with 14 bases spanning the gap. Germline V gives CDR1 MNHEY, CDR2 SVGEGT. The CDR3 region is CASSQTAVFNYGYTF. In DNA, the CDR3 is TGTGCCAGCAGTCAAACAGCTGTATTTAACTATGGCTACACCTTC.